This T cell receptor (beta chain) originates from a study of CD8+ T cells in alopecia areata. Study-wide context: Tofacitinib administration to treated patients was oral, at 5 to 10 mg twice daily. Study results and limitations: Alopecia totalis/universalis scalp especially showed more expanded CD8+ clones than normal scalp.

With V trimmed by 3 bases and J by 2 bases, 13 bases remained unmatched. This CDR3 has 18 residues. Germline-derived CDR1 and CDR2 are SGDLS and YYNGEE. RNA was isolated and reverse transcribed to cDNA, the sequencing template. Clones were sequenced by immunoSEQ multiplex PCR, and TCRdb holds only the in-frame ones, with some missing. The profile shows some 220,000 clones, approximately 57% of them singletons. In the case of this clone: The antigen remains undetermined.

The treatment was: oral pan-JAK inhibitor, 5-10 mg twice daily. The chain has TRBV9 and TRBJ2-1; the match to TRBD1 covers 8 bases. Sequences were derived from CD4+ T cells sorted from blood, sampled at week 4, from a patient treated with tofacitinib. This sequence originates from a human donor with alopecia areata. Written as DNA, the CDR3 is TGTGCCAGCAGCGCCCGTCACTCGGGACAGGTAACCTACAATGAGCAGTTCTTC. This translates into CASSARHSGQVTYNEQFF.